The 32 T cell receptor beta chains reported below all come from one sample, sequenced in a study of graft-versus-host responses after intestinal transplantation. The antigens for these receptors are not known. Data came from immunoSEQ multiplex PCR; TCRdb stores just in-frame clones and leaves some out. The data show about 100,000 clones, 90% to 95% seen once. Sequenced here: unstimulated CD4+ T cells sorted from spleen or lymph node cells, sampled before transplant. All receptors derive from a human donor who was the organ donor for an intestinal transplant.

The V and J genes are TRBV10-3 and TRBJ2-7, with TRBD1 identical over 7 bases. The germline V gene has CDR1 ENHRY and CDR2 SYGVKD. V was pared by 0 bases and J by 2 bases, with 7 bases of the junction left unmatched. The CDR3 has 16 residues. The CDR3 spells CAISESPTGSPYEQYF. The CDR3 nucleotides are TGTGCCATCAGTGAGTCGCCGACAGGGTCGCCCTACGAGCAGTACTTC.

The V call is TRBV2, the J call TRBJ2-7, with D perhaps matching TRBD1 (6 bases). Trimming stripped 3 bases from V and 5 bases from J, with 29 bases between. Germline V lookup: CDR1 SNHLY, CDR2 FYNNEI. The length of the CDR3 is 19 residues. The DNA of the CDR3 is TGTGCCAGCAGTGATCATCAGTCGGGCCGGACAGATCGGTACGACGAGCAGTACTTC. This encodes CASSDHQSGRTDRYDEQYF.

The DNA of the CDR3 is TGTGCCAGTAGTAGGGGCAGGGGTGACTATGGCTACACCTTC. This translates into CASSRGRGDYGYTF. The chain carries TRBV19 and TRBJ1-2; perhaps TRBD1 as D (6 bases). Trimming pared 4 bases from V and 3 bases from J, leaving 12 bases between. The length of the CDR3 is 14 residues. Germline V gene sequence: CDR1 LNHDA, CDR2 SQIVND (reference sequence).

In DNA form, the CDR3 reads TGTGCCAGCAGCTTAGGGTCTAGCGGCTACGAGCAGTACTTC. It specifies CASSLGSSGYEQYF. V and J are TRBV5-4 and TRBJ2-7, with TRBD2 identical over 7 bases. V shed 2 bases, J shed 3 bases, and the junction held 5 bases outside the gene matches. The V gene's germline CDR1 is SGHNT and CDR2 YYREEE (reference sequence). The CDR3 is made up of 14 amino acids.

The J gene is TRBJ2-7, the V gene TRBV5-1; the D gene is possibly TRBD1 (6 bases). This CDR3 is 13 amino acids long. From germline, CDR1 is SGHRS and CDR2 YFSETQ. Between the trimmed V and J ends, which lost 2 bases and 4 bases, there was a span of 10 bases. The DNA of the CDR3 is TGCGCCAGCAGCTTTTCACAGGGTTACGAGCAGTACTTC. Translating gives CASSFSQGYEQYF.

The rearrangement uses TRBV27 and TRBJ1-4; no definite D call. Germline CDR1 reads MNHEY; CDR2 reads SMNVEV (reference sequence). The CDR3 runs 9 residues. Written as DNA, the CDR3 is TGTGCTCACAGAGACCTAATGTTTTTT. Its translation: CAHRDLMFF. The variable domain in full, completed from reference TRBV27 and TRBJ1-4, reads EAQVTQNPRYLITVTGKKLTVTCSQNMNHEYMSWYRQDPGLGLRQIYYSMNVEVTDKGDVPEGYKVSRKEKRNFPLILESPSPNQTSLYFCAHRDLMFFGSGTQLSVL.

The chain carries TRBV6-6 and TRBJ1-4; D perhaps matches TRBD1 (5 bases). CDR1 and CDR2 (germline): MNHNY, SVGAGI (reference sequence). The V end was cut by 8 bases, the J end by 7 bases, with 11 bases between. This CDR3 comprises 12 residues. The CDR3 loop reads CASCRDSEKLFF. The DNA for the CDR3 is TGTGCCAGCTGTAGAGACAGTGAAAAACTGTTTTTT.

The rearrangement joins TRBV7-2 to TRBJ1-6; TRBD1 is a possible D gene (5 bases). Trimming cost V 1 base and J 2 bases, with 9 bases left between them. The CDR3 totals 16 residues. The germline V gene encodes CDR1 SGHTA and CDR2 FQGNSA. The CDR3, as DNA: TGTGCCAGCAGCTTAGTAGCAGGGCCCTATAATTCACCCCTCCACTTT. Amino acid sequence: CASSLVAGPYNSPLHF.

The chain has TRBV7-2 and TRBJ2-7, with D maybe TRBD1 (5 bases). Between the trimmed V and J ends, which lost 3 bases and 2 bases, there was a span of 8 bases. This CDR3 contains 13 residues. Germline V gives CDR1 SGHTA, CDR2 FQGNSA. This CDR3 is CASSFRAPYEQYF. The DNA of the CDR3 is TGTGCCAGCAGCTTCAGGGCCCCCTACGAGCAGTACTTC.

The genes are TRBV7-3 and TRBJ2-5; 14 nucleotides agree with TRBD2. Germline CDR1 is SGHTA and CDR2 is FQGTGA. Germline trimming cut 2 bases from V and 6 bases from J; bases unmatched to any gene: 11. The CDR3 sequence is 18 residues long. DNA for the CDR3: TGTGCCAGCAGCTTATCGACTAGCGGGGGGGCGCGTGCGAAGACCCAGTACTTC. This translates into CASSLSTSGGARAKTQYF.

CDR3 sequence reads: CATSPDRANSPLHF. CDR3 nucleotide sequence: TGTGCCACCTCACCGGACAGGGCTAATTCACCCCTCCACTTT. The chain has TRBV6-5 and TRBJ1-6; 8 bases line up with TRBD1. The CDR3 is made up of 14 amino acids. V lost 10 bases to trimming and J lost 6 bases; unmatched junction nucleotides: 8. Germline CDR1 is MNHEY and CDR2 is SVGAGI.

Written as DNA, the CDR3 is TGTGCCAGCAGTGTCGGATTAAGACAGGGGGGAAGGACTGAAGCTTTCTTT. Its protein is CASSVGLRQGGRTEAFF. This rearrangement joins TRBV6-1 to TRBJ1-1, with 9 bases identical to TRBD1. The CDR3 extends over 17 amino acids. Germline V lookup: CDR1 MNHNS, CDR2 SASEGT. V gave up 4 bases and J gave up 5 bases; unmatched junction bases: 14.

This clone was seen only a few times. V usage is TRBV7-2 and J usage is TRBJ1-6, with TRBD1 as a possible D gene (5 bases). The CDR3 is made up of 15 amino acids. V shed 4 bases and J shed 10 bases, with 17 bases lying between them. Per germline, CDR1 SGHTA and CDR2 FQGNSA. CDR3 protein: CASSSTGVMGSPLHF. For the CDR3, the DNA is TGTGCCAGCAGCTCCACGGGGGTCATGGGATCACCCCTCCACTTT.

This clone was found once. The rearrangement joins TRBV7-3 to TRBJ2-1; TRBD2 agrees at 10 bases. This CDR3 comprises 16 residues. V dropped 5 bases and J dropped 10; count of bases not matched to a gene: 14. Looked up from germline, CDR1 is SGHTA and CDR2 is FQGTGA. This chain's CDR3 is CASSAKLAGGVEEQFF. The CDR3 nucleotides read TGTGCCAGCAGCGCGAAATTAGCGGGGGGAGTCGAGGAGCAGTTCTTC. Filled out from reference TRBV7-3 and TRBJ2-1, the complete variable domain reads GAGVSQTPSNKVTEKGKYVELRCDPISGHTALYWYRQSLGQGPEFLIYFQGTGAADDSGLPNDRFFAVRPEGSVSTLKIQRTERGDSAVYLCASSAKLAGGVEEQFFGPGTRLTVL.

The genes are TRBV19 and TRBJ1-4, with D possibly matching TRBD1 (5 bases). V gave up 5 bases and J gave up 7 bases, with 14 bases separating them. The germline V gene has CDR1 LNHDA and CDR2 SQIVND (reference sequence). The CDR3 totals 14 residues. The CDR3 sequence is CASSVREGSEKLFF. In DNA, the CDR3 is TGTGCCAGTAGTGTCCGGGAGGGGAGTGAAAAACTGTTTTTT.

The chain combines TRBV4-1 with TRBJ2-1; 10 bases line up with TRBD2. The CDR3 is 17 residues long. Trimming took 5 bases from V and 5 from J; bases not matched to a gene: 12. The germline V gene has CDR1 MGHRA and CDR2 YSYEKL. The CDR3 DNA follows: TGCGCCAGCAGCACCCGGGGGCTAGCGGGGGCCCACAATGAGCAGTTCTTC. Its translation is CASSTRGLAGAHNEQFF.

The chain carries TRBV7-2 and TRBJ2-7; perhaps TRBD1 as D (6 bases). This CDR3 region has 15 residues. V was clipped by 1 base and J by 3 bases, with 13 bases between them. Germline V CDR1 and CDR2: SGHTA, FQGNSA. The CDR3 DNA sequence: TGTGCCAGCAGCTTAGTATCAGGGGTCGACTACGAGCAGTACTTC. This gives the protein CASSLVSGVDYEQYF. The full variable domain, rest sourced from reference TRBV7-2 and TRBJ2-7, is GAGVSQSPSNKVTEKGKDVELRCDPISGHTALYWYRQSLGQGLEFLIYFQGNSAPDKSGLPSDRFSAERTGGSVSTLTIQRTQQEDSAVYLCASSLVSGVDYEQYFGPGTRLTVT.

Written as DNA, the CDR3 is TGTGCCAGCAGCCCTCACGTTCGGCTAGCCGGATACAATGAGCAGTTCTTC. The encoded protein is CASSPHVRLAGYNEQFF. The chain couples TRBV7-6 to TRBJ2-1; perhaps TRBD2 as D (5 bases). Trimming cost V 5 bases and J 4 bases, with 21 bases left between them. CDR3 length equals 17 residues. Germline CDR1 SGHVS, CDR2 FNYEAQ.

The V call is TRBV9, the J call TRBJ1-2, with D unresolved. In germline, CDR1 is SGDLS, CDR2 YYNGEE. V lost 3 bases, J lost 1 base, and 10 bases lay in between. The CDR3 sequence is 14 residues long. Here the CDR3 DNA reads TGTGCCAGCAGCGGAATCTCCTATAACTATGGCTACACCTTC. Its protein is CASSGISYNYGYTF.

The V and J genes are TRBV2 and TRBJ2-5; 10 nucleotides match TRBD2. This CDR3 comprises 15 residues. The V gene's germline CDR1 is SNHLY and CDR2 FYNNEI. J was trimmed by 0 bases and V by 5 bases; bases with no gene match: 3. The CDR3 here is CASSLSGGHQETQYF. CDR3 DNA sequence: TGTGCCAGCAGTCTTAGCGGGGGGCACCAAGAGACCCAGTACTTC.

V is TRBV13 and J is TRBJ2-3, with D perhaps matching TRBD2 (6 bases). Germline CDR1 PRHDT, CDR2 FYEKMQ (reference sequence). The germline V and J ends were trimmed by 6 bases and 8 bases, with 15 bases remaining between them. CDR3 length: 13 amino acids. CDR3 sequence: CASRAGQRVTQYF. The CDR3 DNA reads TGTGCCAGCAGGGCGGGGCAGAGAGTTACGCAGTATTTT.

The chain has TRBV19 and TRBJ2-1, with 7 bases aligning to TRBD2. The germline CDR1 and CDR2 sequences are LNHDA and SQIVND (reference sequence). Trimming at V came to 10 bases and at J to 4 bases, leaving 10 bases not matched to a gene. This CDR3 spans 14 amino acids. The chain's CDR3 is CATKHPGGYNEQFF. For the CDR3, the DNA is TGTGCCACTAAGCATCCGGGGGGATACAATGAGCAGTTCTTC.

J is TRBJ1-2 and V is TRBV5-1; tentatively, D is TRBD1 (6 bases). CDR1 is SGHRS and CDR2 is YFSETQ in the germline V gene. Between the trimmed V and J ends, which lost 4 bases and 3 bases, there was a span of 16 bases. CDR3 size: 15 residues. The CDR3 region has the DNA TGCGCCAGCAGCACAACAGGGTCCAGGGACTATGGCTACACCTTC. Its protein product is CASSTTGSRDYGYTF.

The V and J genes are TRBV5-4 and TRBJ2-1, with a tentative D call TRBD1 (5 bases). This CDR3 is 12 amino acids long. Trimming pared 3 bases from V and 7 bases from J, leaving 8 bases between. Germline V lookup: CDR1 SGHNT, CDR2 YYREEE (reference sequence). Here the CDR3 reads CASSWAGNEQFF. DNA for the CDR3: TGTGCCAGCAGCTGGGCAGGGAATGAGCAGTTCTTC.

This clone is a singleton in its sample. V usage is TRBV6-5 and J usage is TRBJ1-6; maybe TRBD1 (6 bases). Germline lookup yields CDR1 MNHEY and CDR2 SVGAGI. Deletions cut 2 bases from V and 8 bases from J, with 7 bases between. This CDR3 comprises 13 residues. The CDR3 sequence is CASSYRQDSPLHF. The DNA of the CDR3 is TGTGCCAGCAGTTACCGACAGGATTCACCCCTCCACTTT.

The V call is TRBV30, the J call TRBJ1-4; TRBD1 might be the D (6 bases). The germline gives CDR1 GTSNPN, CDR2 SVGIG (reference sequence). The CDR3 contains 17 residues. The V end was cut by 3 bases, the J end by 0 bases, with 17 bases between. CDR3 DNA sequence: TGTGCCTGGAGCCTCGACAGGTTTTTTGCAACTAATGAAAAACTGTTTTTT. It specifies CAWSLDRFFATNEKLFF. The entire variable domain, with the rest obtained from reference TRBV30 and TRBJ1-4, is as follows: SQTIHQWPATLVQPVGSPLSLECTVEGTSNPNLYWYRQAAGRGLQLLFYSVGIGQISSEVPQNLSASRPQDRQFILSSKKLLLSDSGFYLCAWSLDRFFATNEKLFFGSGTQLSVL.

The chain employs TRBV7-7 and TRBJ2-3; the D gene is possibly TRBD2 (5 bases). The ends were cut back, 5 bases at V and 8 bases at J, with 11 bases in the middle. The CDR3 sequence is 12 residues long. Germline V CDR1 and CDR2: SSHAT, FNYEAQ (reference sequence). The CDR3 coding sequence is TGTGCCAGCAGCCCCGGCAGCGGTACGCAGTATTTT. Residues: CASSPGSGTQYF.

The V and J genes are TRBV19 and TRBJ2-3; 8 nucleotides line up with TRBD2. CDR3 length: 14 amino acids. The J segment lost 6 bases and the V segment lost 6 bases, leaving 8 bases of the junction unmatched. Germline loops: CDR1 LNHDA, CDR2 SQIVND (reference sequence). The CDR3: CASRSSGASDTQYF. In DNA form, the CDR3 reads TGTGCCAGTAGAAGTAGCGGGGCCAGCGATACGCAGTATTTT.

This clone showed up just a few times. The chain carries TRBV10-3 and TRBJ1-5; unclear D gene. V gave up 3 bases and J gave up 4 bases, with 10 bases separating them. Looked up from germline, CDR1 is ENHRY and CDR2 is SYGVKD. This CDR3 is built from 14 residues. CDR3 sequence reads: CAISDSGGNQPQHF. The CDR3 coding sequence is TGTGCCATCAGTGACTCGGGAGGGAATCAGCCCCAGCATTTT.

V is TRBV4-1 and J is TRBJ2-1, with TRBD2 identical over 8 bases. This CDR3 is 12 amino acids long. J was trimmed by 7 bases and V by 8 bases; bases with no gene match: 4. Germline V gene sequence: CDR1 MGHRA, CDR2 YSYEKL. The CDR3 nucleotides read TGCGCCAGCGCTTCGGGGGGGAATGAGCAGTTCTTC. Translated: CASASGGNEQFF.

J is TRBJ1-1 and V is TRBV2; 9 bases match TRBD1. Germline-derived CDR1 and CDR2 are SNHLY and FYNNEI. The CDR3 sequence is 16 residues long. Germline trimming cut 6 bases from V and 5 bases from J; bases unmatched to any gene: 13. CDR3 loop: CASRVGTGMWGTEAFF. The CDR3, as DNA: TGTGCCAGCAGGGTCGGGACAGGGATGTGGGGAACTGAAGCTTTCTTT.

The CDR3 bases are TGTGCCAGCTCACCTCCCGGGACAGGGTCCCACGAGCAGTACTTC. Translating it yields CASSPPGTGSHEQYF. The chain joins TRBV18 to TRBJ2-7, with 9 bases that match TRBD1. Germline CDR1 KGHSH, CDR2 LQKENI. Trimming cost V 3 bases and J 5 bases; bases outside gene matches: 8. The CDR3 covers 15 residues.